This TCR beta chain derives from a study of blood T cell repertoires in COVID-19 (dated by TCRdb to the early 2020s). Study-level background: Samples covering the acute and convalescent phases of COVID-19 were provided by collaborators in the United States, Italy and Spain. The material from the prospective study consisted of cDNA or gDNA derived from T cells, B-cell-depleted T cells, or PBMCs. Deeply sampled blood TCRbeta repertoires from subjects exposed to, actively infected with, or recovered from COVID-19 were included in the dataset. The repertoires were released in a freely available public database intended as a resource for research on the immune response to SARS-CoV-2. Samples came from the ongoing ImmuneRACE study (first 160 participants) plus 1,254 subjects from 6 global collaborators. The sample metadata nearly always contained a de-identified subject ID, COVID-19 status, age in years and sex. Where available, HLA class I and class II types were obtained from metadata supplied by the sample provider rather than from assay-based typing. On the study overall, not on this receptor specifically: The amount of clinical and demographic metadata varied by source and participant and was provided uncurated.

CDR3 length: 13 amino acids, cysteine to phenylalanine. Only the CDR3 portion is preserved as DNA: 39 bases, with reading frame beginning at the first base. V and J are trimmed by 3 bases and 5 bases, and the gene matches miss 3 bases of the junction. The germline V gene encodes CDR1 KGHSH and CDR2 LQKENI. TCRbeta CDR3 regions were amplified from genomic DNA by means of the immunoSEQ Assay, a bias-controlled multiplex PCR. For the original study's pipeline: The number of nucleated cells in each sample was estimated from the amplification of reference gene primers within the assay. To quantify the absolute abundance of each unique TCRbeta CDR3 rearrangement, sequence reads were collapsed and filtered. For each sample, productive Simpson clonality was calculated by taking the square root of Simpson's diversity index across productive rearrangements. TCRdb limited this immuneACCESS table to in-frame rearrangements with V and J called. A share of clones is missing; checked studies link under half to unresolved V genes, and the rest is unexplained. The V and J calls and clone size are taken from that table; D and trimming were inferred from the DNA. Across this sample there are about 80,000 clones, with approximately 85% seen only once. Around 9.6% of the sample is held by the ten biggest clonotypes.

To note about this clone: The target of this receptor is not known. No base-level quality is on record; no much larger clone is a single base apart.

In Seattle, one collaborating source enrolled patients while the infection was active and tracked those patients longitudinally over the course of disease. The collaborating institutions used their own protocols to collect whole blood in K2EDTA tubes. Collaborator samples were shipped for TCRbeta analysis as frozen whole blood, isolated PBMCs, or DNA extracted from either sample type. The TCR sequence derives from a man in his fifties or sixties with COVID-19, enrolled during active disease. Recombination connected TRBV18 to TRBJ1-2; 7 central nucleotides agree with TRBD1. Sequenced material: peripheral blood. The CDR3 region: CASSPRGDYGYTF. The base sequence is TGTGCCAGCTCACCCAGGGGGGATTATGGCTACACCTTC.